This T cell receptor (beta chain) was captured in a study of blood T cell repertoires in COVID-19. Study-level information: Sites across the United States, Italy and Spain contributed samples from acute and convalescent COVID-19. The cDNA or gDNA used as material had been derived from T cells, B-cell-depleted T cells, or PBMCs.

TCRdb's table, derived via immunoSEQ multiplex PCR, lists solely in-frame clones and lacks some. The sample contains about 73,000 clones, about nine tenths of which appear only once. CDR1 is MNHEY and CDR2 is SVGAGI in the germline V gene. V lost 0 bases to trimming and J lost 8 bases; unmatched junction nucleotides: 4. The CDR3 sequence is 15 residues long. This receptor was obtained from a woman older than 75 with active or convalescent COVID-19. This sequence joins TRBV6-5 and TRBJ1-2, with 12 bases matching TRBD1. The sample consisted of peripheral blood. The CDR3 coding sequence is TGTGCCAGCAGTTACTCGGGACAGGGGGCGCACGGCTACACCTTC. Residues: CASSYSGQGAHGYTF.